This T cell receptor (beta chain) came from a study of T cells after yellow fever vaccination. Study outcomes and limitations: Reappearing after the booster were most of the clones from primary vaccination (around 96% CD4, 85% to 90% CD8).

TCRdb independently ran MiXCR on the 5' RACE reads; one entry per CDR3 protein. This sample has 250,000 to 400,000 distinct CDR3 sequences; about 4% occur once, and the top ten carry approximately 23%. The CDR3 is 16 residues long. With 4 bases clipped from V and 6 bases from J, the junction kept 11 bases outside the gene matches. CDR1 is LNHDA and CDR2 is SQIVND in the germline V gene (reference sequence). This clonotype was recorded at least ten times. Its antigen is undetermined. The sequences come from PBMCs, collected 5 days after the yellow fever booster vaccination. The chain is built from TRBV19 and TRBJ2-3; 9 bases map to TRBD2. This receptor was identified in a man between 18 and 35 years old who received the YFV17D yellow fever vaccine. The CDR3 spells CASSTGGGAGGDTQYF. The CDR3 DNA is TGTGCCAGTAGTACGGGCGGGGGGGCCGGCGGGGATACGCAGTATTTT.